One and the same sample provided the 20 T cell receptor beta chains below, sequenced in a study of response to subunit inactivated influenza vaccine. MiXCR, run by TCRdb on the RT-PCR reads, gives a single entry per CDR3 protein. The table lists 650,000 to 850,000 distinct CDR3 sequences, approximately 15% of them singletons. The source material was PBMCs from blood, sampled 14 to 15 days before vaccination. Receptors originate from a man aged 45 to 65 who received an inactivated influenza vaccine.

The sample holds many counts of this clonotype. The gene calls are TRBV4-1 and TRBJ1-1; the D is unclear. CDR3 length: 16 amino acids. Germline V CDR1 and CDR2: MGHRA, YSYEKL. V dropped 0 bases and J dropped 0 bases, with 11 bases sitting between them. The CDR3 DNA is TGCGCCAGCAGCCAAGATCTCGGCAGACTGAACACTGAAGCTTTCTTT. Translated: CASSQDLGRLNTEAFF.

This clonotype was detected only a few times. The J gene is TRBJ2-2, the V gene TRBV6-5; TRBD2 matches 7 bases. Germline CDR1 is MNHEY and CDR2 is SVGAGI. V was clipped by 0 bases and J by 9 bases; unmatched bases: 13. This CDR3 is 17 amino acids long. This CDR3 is CASSYSPRLAVARELFF. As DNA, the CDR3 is TGTGCCAGCAGTTACTCCCCTAGGCTAGCGGTTGCCCGGGAGCTGTTTTTT.

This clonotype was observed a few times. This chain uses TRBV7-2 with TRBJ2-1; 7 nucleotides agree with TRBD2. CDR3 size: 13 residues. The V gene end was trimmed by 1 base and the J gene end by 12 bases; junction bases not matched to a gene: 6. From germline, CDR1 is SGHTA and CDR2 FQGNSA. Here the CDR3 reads CASSLGERDGQFF. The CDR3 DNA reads TGTGCCAGCAGCTTAGGGGAGCGGGACGGGCAGTTCTTC.

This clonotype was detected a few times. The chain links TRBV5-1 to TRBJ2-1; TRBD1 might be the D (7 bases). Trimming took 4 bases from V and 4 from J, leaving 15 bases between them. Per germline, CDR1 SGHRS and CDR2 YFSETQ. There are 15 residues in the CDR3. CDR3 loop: CASSGGTVIYNEQFF. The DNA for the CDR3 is TGCGCCAGCAGCGGGGGGACAGTAATTTACAATGAGCAGTTCTTC.

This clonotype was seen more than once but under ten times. CDR3 coding DNA: TGCGCCAGCTCATCCGGGACACAAAAGGAGACCCAGTACTTC. As protein: CASSSGTQKETQYF. The chain couples TRBV5-1 to TRBJ2-5, with a weak D call TRBD1 (6 bases). The CDR3 spans 14 residues. The germline V gene encodes CDR1 SGHRS and CDR2 YFSETQ. With 7 bases removed from V and 5 bases from J, the gap between germline ends came to 18 bases.

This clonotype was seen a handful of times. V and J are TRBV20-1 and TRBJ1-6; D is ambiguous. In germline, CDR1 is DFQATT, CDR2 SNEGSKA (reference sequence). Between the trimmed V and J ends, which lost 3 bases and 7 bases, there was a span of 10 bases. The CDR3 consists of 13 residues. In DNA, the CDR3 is TGCAGTGCTAGGGTGGGGAGCAATTCACCCCTCCACTTT. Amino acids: CSARVGSNSPLHF.

The CDR3 sequence is CASRERILYLADPSGGVDTQYF. As DNA, the CDR3 is TGTGCCAGCAGAGAGCGGATCCTATATCTAGCGGATCCTAGCGGGGGGGTAGATACGCAGTATTTT. The chain uses TRBV2 and TRBJ2-3, with 12 bases lining up with TRBD2. J was trimmed by 5 bases and V by 6 bases; bases with no gene match: 27. The CDR3 is 22 amino acids. Germline values: CDR1 SNHLY, CDR2 FYNNEI.

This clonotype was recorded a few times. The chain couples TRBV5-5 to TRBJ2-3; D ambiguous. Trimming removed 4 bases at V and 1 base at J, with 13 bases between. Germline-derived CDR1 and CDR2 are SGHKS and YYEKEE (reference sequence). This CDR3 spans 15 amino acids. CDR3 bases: TGTGCCAGCAGCCCAATGAGCGCAGGCACAGATACGCAGTATTTT. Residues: CASSPMSAGTDTQYF.

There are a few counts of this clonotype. CDR3 residues: CASSHLAGGTYNEQFF. DNA of the CDR3: TGTGCCAGCAGCCATCTAGCCGGCGGGACCTACAATGAGCAGTTCTTC. The chain carries TRBV14 and TRBJ2-1; D might be TRBD2 (6 bases). V gave up 3 bases and J gave up 2 bases, with 14 bases separating them. Germline V CDR1 and CDR2: SGHDN, FVKESK. This CDR3 is built from 16 residues.

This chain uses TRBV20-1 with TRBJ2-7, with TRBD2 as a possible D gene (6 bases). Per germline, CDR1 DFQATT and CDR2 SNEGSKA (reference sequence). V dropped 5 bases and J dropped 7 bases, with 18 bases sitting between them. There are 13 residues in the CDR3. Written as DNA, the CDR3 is TGCAGTGCTGTCGGAGGGACCCGTGATGAGCAGTACTTC. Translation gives CSAVGGTRDEQYF.

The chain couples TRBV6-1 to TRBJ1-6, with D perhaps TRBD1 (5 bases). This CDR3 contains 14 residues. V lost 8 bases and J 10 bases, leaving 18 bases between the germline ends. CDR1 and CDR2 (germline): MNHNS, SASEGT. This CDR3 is CASGIGTAPSPLHF. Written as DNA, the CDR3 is TGTGCCAGCGGGATCGGGACGGCCCCCTCACCCCTCCACTTT.

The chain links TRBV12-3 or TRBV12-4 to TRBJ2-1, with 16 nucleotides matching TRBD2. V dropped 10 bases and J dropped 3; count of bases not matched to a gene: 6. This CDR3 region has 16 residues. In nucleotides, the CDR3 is TGTGCCACCCGGGGGACTAGCGGGGGGGACTACAATGAGCAGTTCTTC. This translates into CATRGTSGGDYNEQFF.

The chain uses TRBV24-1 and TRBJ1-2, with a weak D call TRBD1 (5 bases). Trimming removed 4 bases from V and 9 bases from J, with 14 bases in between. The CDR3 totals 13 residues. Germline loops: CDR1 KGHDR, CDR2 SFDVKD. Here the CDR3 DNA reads TGTGCCACCAGTGAGACAGCCAAAGGTAGCTACACCTTC. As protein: CATSETAKGSYTF.

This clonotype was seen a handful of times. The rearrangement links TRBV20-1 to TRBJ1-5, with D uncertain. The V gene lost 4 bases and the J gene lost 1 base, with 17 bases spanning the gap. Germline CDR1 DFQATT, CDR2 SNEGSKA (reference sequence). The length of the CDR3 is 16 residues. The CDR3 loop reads CSATDFLGPSNQPQHF. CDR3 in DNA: TGCAGTGCTACGGACTTCCTGGGCCCCAGCAATCAGCCCCAGCATTTT.

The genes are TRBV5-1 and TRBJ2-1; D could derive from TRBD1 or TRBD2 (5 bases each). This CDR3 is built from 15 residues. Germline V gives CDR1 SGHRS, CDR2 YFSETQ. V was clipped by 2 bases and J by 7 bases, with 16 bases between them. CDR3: CASSLEGSTGNEQFF. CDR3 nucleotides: TGCGCCAGCAGCTTAGAGGGGAGCACGGGGAATGAGCAGTTCTTC.

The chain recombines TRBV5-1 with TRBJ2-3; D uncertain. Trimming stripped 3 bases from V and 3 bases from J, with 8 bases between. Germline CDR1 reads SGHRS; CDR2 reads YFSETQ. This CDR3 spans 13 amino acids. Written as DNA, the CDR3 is TGCGCCAGCAGCTCCAGACCGACAGATACGCAGTATTTT. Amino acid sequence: CASSSRPTDTQYF.

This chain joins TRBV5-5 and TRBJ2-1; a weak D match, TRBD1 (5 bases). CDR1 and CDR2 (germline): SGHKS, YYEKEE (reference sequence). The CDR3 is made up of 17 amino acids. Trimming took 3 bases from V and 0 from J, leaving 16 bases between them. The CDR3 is CASSSPWGLSSYNEQFF. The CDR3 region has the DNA TGTGCCAGCAGCTCTCCATGGGGCTTAAGCTCCTACAATGAGCAGTTCTTC.

CDR3 nucleotides: TGCAGTGCACAGGACGTGTTTGAAAAACTGTTTTTT. It specifies CSAQDVFEKLFF. The chain combines TRBV20-1 with TRBJ1-4, with D maybe TRBD1 (5 bases). Germline V gene data show CDR1 as DFQATT and CDR2 as SNEGSKA (reference sequence). The CDR3 has 12 amino acids. Trimming pared 6 bases from V and 7 bases from J, leaving 12 bases between.

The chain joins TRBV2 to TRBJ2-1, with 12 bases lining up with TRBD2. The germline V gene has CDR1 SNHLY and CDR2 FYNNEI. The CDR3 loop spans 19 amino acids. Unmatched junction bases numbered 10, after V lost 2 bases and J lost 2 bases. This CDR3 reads CASSELELAGGFAYNEQFF. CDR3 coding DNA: TGTGCCAGCAGTGAATTGGAGCTAGCGGGAGGGTTCGCCTACAATGAGCAGTTCTTC. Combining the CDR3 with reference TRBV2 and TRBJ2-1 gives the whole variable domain EPEVTQTPSHQVTQMGQEVILRCVPISNHLYFYWYRQILGQKVEFLVSFYNNEISEKSEIFDDQFSVERPDGSNFTLKIRSTKLEDSAMYFCASSELELAGGFAYNEQFFGPGTRLTVL.

CDR3 amino acids: CATSGDSQSYNEQFF. The CDR3 DNA follows: TGTGCCACCAGCGGGGACAGTCAGAGCTACAATGAGCAGTTCTTC. The chain is built from TRBV15 and TRBJ2-1, with 7 bases aligning to TRBD1. The CDR3 covers 15 residues. The germline V gene has CDR1 LNHNV and CDR2 YYDKDF (reference sequence). The trim removed 5 bases at V and 3 bases at J, leaving 7 bases unmatched.